This section outlines one TCR beta chain sequence together with its context. Its antigen is as yet unknown. The CDR3 extends over 15 amino acids. Germline lookup yields CDR1 SGHAT and CDR2 FQNNGV. Trimming removed 1 base at V and 6 bases at J, with 16 bases between. These data originate in a study of T cell responses to AZD1222 COVID-19 vaccine. Some clones are missing from TCRdb's copy, which holds only in-frame ones; the method was immunoSEQ multiplex PCR. The data show roughly 80,000 clones, around nine tenths seen once. Whole-study findings and limits: The donor cohort was predominantly white British with a female majority, and clonal diversity may have been underestimated.

The receptor comes from an adult in good health. The specimen comprised peripheral blood, sampled on day 0 of MenACWY control vaccination. The chain is built from TRBV11-2 and TRBJ2-7; D unresolved. For the CDR3, the DNA is TGTGCCAGCAGCTTAGCGGCCCGAGGTAGGGCCGAGCAGTACTTC. It encodes CASSLAARGRAEQYF.